The 30 T cell receptor beta chains listed next were all sequenced from one sample in a study of T cell responses to AZD1222 COVID-19 vaccine. Only in-frame clones appear in the TCRdb table, and some are missing; sequencing was by immunoSEQ multiplex PCR. The data contain 100,000 to 130,000 clones, 85% to 90% of them singletons. The source was peripheral blood, collected on day 0 of AZD1222 vaccination. These receptors were collected from an adult in good health.

V is TRBV9 and J is TRBJ2-7, with D perhaps assigned TRBD1 or TRBD2 (5 bases each). In germline, CDR1 is SGDLS, CDR2 YYNGEE. V was pared by 3 bases and J by 1 base, with 17 bases between. CDR3 length: 16 residues. The CDR3 coding sequence is TGTGCCAGCAGCGCGAACGACGGGACCGCTTCCTACGAGCAGTACTTC. Protein: CASSANDGTASYEQYF. The whole variable domain, remainder taken from reference TRBV9 and TRBJ2-7, is DSGVTQTPKHLITATGQRVTLRCSPRSGDLSVYWYQQSLDQGLQFLIQYYNGEERAKGNILERFSAQQFPDLHSELNLSSLELGDSALYFCASSANDGTASYEQYFGPGTRLTVT.

The chain joins TRBV4-1 to TRBJ1-4, with 8 nucleotides matching TRBD1. The CDR3 is 14 amino acids. J was trimmed by 7 bases and V by 6 bases; bases with no gene match: 7. From germline, CDR1 is MGHRA and CDR2 YSYEKL. The DNA of the CDR3 is TGCGCCAGCAGGTGGCCAGGGGGCGGTGAAAAACTGTTTTTT. This sequence encodes CASRWPGGGEKLFF.

This clone was detected only once. The rearrangement links TRBV19 to TRBJ1-5; D gene uncertain. The CDR3 is 15 amino acids. The germline V and J ends were trimmed by 3 bases and 6 bases, with 15 bases remaining between them. CDR1 and CDR2 from the germline V gene are LNHDA and SQIVND (reference sequence). The CDR3: CASSIAPDGSQPQHF. CDR3 coding DNA: TGTGCCAGTAGTATTGCGCCAGATGGGAGTCAGCCCCAGCATTTT.

The chain recombines TRBV28 with TRBJ2-7, with 11 bases matching TRBD2. The J segment lost 0 bases and the V segment lost 5 bases, leaving 9 bases of the junction unmatched. The CDR3 is 17 residues long. Germline lookup yields CDR1 MDHEN and CDR2 SYDVKM. As DNA, the CDR3 is TGTGCCAGCAGTGCTCCACTAGCGGGGGCCCCCTCCTACGAGCAGTACTTC. Protein sequence: CASSAPLAGAPSYEQYF.

The chain links TRBV30 to TRBJ1-1, with D hard to call. Germline V gene sequence: CDR1 GTSNPN, CDR2 SVGIG (reference sequence). V gave up 1 base and J gave up 2 bases, with 11 bases separating them. The CDR3 has 14 residues. CDR3 in DNA: TGTGCCTGGAGTGCAGGCGGCGGCAACACTGAAGCTTTCTTT. This translates into CAWSAGGGNTEAFF. Full variable domain (rest looked up from reference TRBV30 and TRBJ1-1): SQTIHQWPATLVQPVGSPLSLECTVEGTSNPNLYWYRQAAGRGLQLLFYSVGIGQISSEVPQNLSASRPQDRQFILSSKKLLLSDSGFYLCAWSAGGGNTEAFFGQGTRLTVV.

The V gene is TRBV12-3 or TRBV12-4, the J gene TRBJ1-2; no clear D gene. Trimming removed 3 bases at V and 1 base at J, with 6 bases between. The CDR3 is 13 residues long. The CDR3 nucleotides are TGTGCCAGCAGTTTGTATCGTAACTATGGCTACACCTTC. It yields the protein CASSLYRNYGYTF.

The V call is TRBV18, the J call TRBJ2-7; D gene uncertain. V dropped 0 bases and J dropped 0 bases, with 3 bases sitting between them. The CDR3 contains 13 residues. From germline, CDR1 is KGHSH and CDR2 LQKENI. The DNA for the CDR3 is TGTGCCAGCTCACCACCGTCCTCCTACGAGCAGTACTTC. It encodes CASSPPSSYEQYF.

The gene calls are TRBV6-1 and TRBJ1-1, with D hard to call. Trimming pared 1 base from V and 3 bases from J, leaving 9 bases between. The germline V gene has CDR1 MNHNS and CDR2 SASEGT. The CDR3 consists of 14 residues. CDR3 DNA: TGTGCCAGCAGTGAAGTTTTTGGGTACACTGAAGCTTTCTTT. This encodes CASSEVFGYTEAFF.

The chain joins TRBV6-6 to TRBJ1-3; possible D gene TRBD1, 6 bases. The CDR3 runs 17 residues. The germline V and J ends were trimmed by 5 bases and 0 bases, with 17 bases remaining between them. Looked up from germline, CDR1 is MNHNY and CDR2 is SVGAGI (reference sequence). The CDR3 loop is CASSPPTGSISGNTIYF. CDR3 DNA: TGTGCCAGCAGTCCCCCGACAGGTTCGATCTCTGGAAACACCATATATTTT.

This clone showed up just a few times. The chain employs TRBV10-3 and TRBJ2-2; no reliable D call. Germline CDR1 reads ENHRY; CDR2 reads SYGVKD. V was shortened by 8 bases and J by 0 bases, with 7 bases between the two germline ends. CDR3 length: 13 residues. The CDR3 spells CAICPANTGELFF. CDR3 sequence (DNA): TGTGCCATCTGTCCTGCGAACACCGGGGAGCTGTTTTTT.

V and J are TRBV5-4 and TRBJ1-4; 7 nucleotides align to TRBD1. The trim removed 4 bases at V and 8 bases at J, leaving 11 bases unmatched. Germline CDR1 is SGHNT and CDR2 is YYREEE (reference sequence). This CDR3 spans 15 amino acids. The CDR3 sequence is CASSMGRGLYEKLFF. In nucleotides, the CDR3 is TGTGCCAGCAGCATGGGGAGGGGGCTTTACGAAAAACTGTTTTTT.

The CDR3, as DNA: TGTGCCAGCAGCGTCTCCGGGACAGGGGTTGCAGATACGCAGTATTTT. It encodes CASSVSGTGVADTQYF. The rearrangement joins TRBV7-8 to TRBJ2-3; TRBD1 agrees at 10 bases. Per the germline V gene, CDR1 is SGHVS and CDR2 is FQNEAQ. J was trimmed by 4 bases and V by 5 bases; bases with no gene match: 9. The CDR3 length is 16 residues.

V is TRBV5-5 and J is TRBJ1-2, with D hard to call. The V gene's germline CDR1 is SGHKS and CDR2 YYEKEE (reference sequence). V dropped 5 bases and J dropped 2 bases, with 16 bases sitting between them. This CDR3 has 15 residues. The CDR3, as DNA: TGTGCCAGCAGAAAGGAGTACTCTCAAAACTATGGCTACACCTTC. Protein sequence: CASRKEYSQNYGYTF.

The chain uses TRBV5-5 and TRBJ1-3; 7 bases fit TRBD1. CDR3 size: 15 residues. The V segment lost 0 bases and the J segment 8 bases; nucleotides outside the gene matches: 8. CDR1 is SGHKS and CDR2 is YYEKEE in the germline V gene (reference sequence). The CDR3 loop is CASSLAPRQGDTIYF. The DNA of the CDR3 is TGTGCCAGCAGCTTGGCACCGAGACAGGGTGACACCATATATTTT.

V is TRBV5-4 and J is TRBJ2-1, with 8 nucleotides matching TRBD1. J was trimmed by 5 bases and V by 4 bases; bases with no gene match: 11. In germline, CDR1 is SGHNT, CDR2 YYREEE (reference sequence). CDR3 length: 16 residues. The CDR3 loop reads CASSPSPDRVDNEQFF. CDR3 DNA sequence: TGTGCCAGCAGCCCAAGTCCGGACAGGGTAGACAATGAGCAGTTCTTC.

This chain joins TRBV3-1 (or the pseudogene TRBV3-2) and TRBJ2-2, with D possibly matching TRBD2 (6 bases). Germline V lookup: CDR1 LGHDT, CDR2 YNNKEL (reference sequence). This CDR3 has 16 amino acids. Between the trimmed V and J ends, which lost 4 bases and 6 bases, there was a span of 18 bases. The CDR3 spells CASSRPNRLVSGELFF. DNA of the CDR3: TGTGCCAGCAGCCGACCAAACCGACTAGTCTCCGGGGAGCTGTTTTTT.

This clone turned up a few times. The rearrangement joins TRBV5-1 to TRBJ2-1, with D possibly matching TRBD1 (6 bases). V was clipped by 4 bases and J by 6 bases, with 14 bases between them. The germline V gene has CDR1 SGHRS and CDR2 YFSETQ. This CDR3 spans 14 amino acids. The CDR3 loop reads CASSPNRDINEQFF. In DNA form, the CDR3 reads TGCGCCAGCAGCCCAAACAGGGATATCAATGAGCAGTTCTTC.

This clone was picked up many times. The chain employs TRBV6-5 and TRBJ2-2; 8 nucleotides agree with TRBD1. This CDR3 has 14 residues. Germline V gene data show CDR1 as MNHEY and CDR2 as SVGAGI. The trim removed 6 bases at V and 5 bases at J, leaving 5 bases unmatched. The CDR3 reads CASSPTGATGELFF. For the CDR3, the DNA is TGTGCCAGCAGCCCGACAGGGGCGACCGGGGAGCTGTTTTTT.

This clone was picked up a small number of times. Here the CDR3 reads CASSPQSYEQYF. The DNA of the CDR3 is TGTGCCAGCAGTCCACAATCCTACGAGCAGTACTTC. This chain uses TRBV12-3 or TRBV12-4 with TRBJ2-7; D is ambiguous. The CDR3 length is 12 residues. Trimming stripped 5 bases from V and 1 base from J, with 6 bases between.

The rearrangement uses TRBV5-1 and TRBJ1-5, with D unclear. CDR3 size: 13 residues. The ends were cut back, 0 bases at V and 0 bases at J, with 1 base in the middle. Germline-derived CDR1 and CDR2 are SGHRS and YFSETQ. The CDR3 region is CASSLVSNQPQHF. The CDR3 DNA is TGCGCCAGCAGCTTGGTTAGCAATCAGCCCCAGCATTTT.

The chain combines TRBV30 with TRBJ2-7, with D perhaps TRBD1 (5 bases). The ends were cut back, 0 bases at V and 3 bases at J, with 6 bases in the middle. This CDR3 is 12 amino acids long. CDR1 is GTSNPN and CDR2 is SVGIG in the germline V gene (reference sequence). Written as DNA, the CDR3 is TGTGCCTGGAGTGTAAGGGGCTACGAGCAGTACTTC. Amino acids: CAWSVRGYEQYF.

The chain recombines TRBV28 with TRBJ2-3; 8 bases align to TRBD2. The ends lost 5 bases at V and 6 bases at J; junction bases unmatched: 10. This CDR3 spans 15 amino acids. Per germline, CDR1 MDHEN and CDR2 SYDVKM. CDR3 region: CASSPAGGPTDTQYF. The CDR3 nucleotides read TGTGCCAGCAGTCCCGCGGGGGGCCCAACGGATACGCAGTATTTT. Full variable domain (remainder filled in from reference TRBV28 and TRBJ2-3): DVKVTQSSRYLVKRTGEKVFLECVQDMDHENMFWYRQDPGLGLRLIYFSYDVKMKEKGDIPEGYSVSREKKERFSLILESASTNQTSMYLCASSPAGGPTDTQYFGPGTRLTVL.

The chain combines TRBV2 with TRBJ1-6; D uncertain. The CDR3 consists of 13 residues. Trimming shortened V by 4 bases and J by 8 bases, and 9 bases separated the two germline ends. Germline values: CDR1 SNHLY, CDR2 FYNNEI. The CDR3 DNA reads TGTGCCAGCAGTGCCAGTCTGGATTCACCCCTCCACTTT. It yields the protein CASSASLDSPLHF.

The chain uses TRBV5-1 and TRBJ2-1, with 7 positions matching TRBD2. The CDR3 sequence is 17 residues long. Trimming removed 4 bases from V and 2 bases from J; junction bases left unmatched: 12. Per germline, CDR1 SGHRS and CDR2 YFSETQ. DNA of the CDR3: TGCGCCAGCAGCGGCGGGGGTGACGGACTAGCCTACAATGAGCAGTTCTTC. It translates to CASSGGGDGLAYNEQFF.

The chain employs TRBV5-5 and TRBJ1-1, with 9 bases fitting TRBD1. V lost 3 bases and J lost 4; bases outside the gene matches: 10. Per the germline V gene, CDR1 is SGHKS and CDR2 is YYEKEE (reference sequence). The CDR3 loop spans 16 amino acids. The CDR3 here is CASSSHLGQGSTEAFF. The CDR3 bases are TGTGCCAGCAGCTCCCATTTGGGACAGGGAAGCACTGAAGCTTTCTTT.

The chain has TRBV5-1 and TRBJ1-1, with 8 bases aligning to TRBD1. CDR3 length: 17 residues. Germline V gene data show CDR1 as SGHRS and CDR2 as YFSETQ. The ends lost 4 bases at V and 6 bases at J; junction bases unmatched: 17. In DNA, the CDR3 is TGCGCCAGCAGCCAACCACGCCCGGACAGGGAATTCCCTGAAGCTTTCTTT. Translated: CASSQPRPDREFPEAFF. Together with reference TRBV5-1 and TRBJ1-1, the CDR3 gives the full variable domain: KAGVTQTPRYLIKTRGQQVTLSCSPISGHRSVSWYQQTPGQGLQFLFEYFSETQRNKGNFPGRFSGRQFSNSRSEMNVSTLELGDSALYLCASSQPRPDREFPEAFFGQGTRLTVV.

The V gene is TRBV4-1, the J gene TRBJ1-3, with D perhaps matching TRBD1 (6 bases). Per germline, CDR1 MGHRA and CDR2 YSYEKL. The CDR3 spans 17 residues. V gave up 3 bases and J gave up 0 bases, with 15 bases separating them. The CDR3 here is CASSQGPTGSSGNTIYF. The CDR3 DNA reads TGCGCCAGCAGCCAGGGTCCAACAGGGAGCTCTGGAAACACCATATATTTT.

The genes are TRBV6-5 and TRBJ2-2; D unclear. V was cut by 3 bases and J by 6 bases, with 5 bases left in between. Germline-derived CDR1 and CDR2 are MNHEY and SVGAGI. This CDR3 contains 12 residues. This chain's CDR3 is CASSYRPGELFF. Here the CDR3 DNA reads TGTGCCAGCAGTTATAGGCCCGGGGAGCTGTTTTTT.

The V gene is TRBV9, the J gene TRBJ1-2; D is undetermined. The CDR3 has 15 amino acids. CDR1 and CDR2 from the germline V gene are SGDLS and YYNGEE. V was clipped by 1 base and J by 5 bases, with 15 bases between them. CDR3 protein: CASSVFNPKPYGYTF. DNA of the CDR3: TGTGCCAGCAGCGTATTCAATCCGAAGCCTTATGGCTACACCTTC.

This clone has just one count. The chain is built from TRBV5-4 and TRBJ2-5; D possibly matches TRBD1 or TRBD2 (5 bases each). There are 15 residues in the CDR3. The germline V and J ends were trimmed by 0 bases and 7 bases, with 16 bases remaining between them. CDR1 is SGHNT, CDR2 YYREEE, per germline (reference sequence). The DNA for the CDR3 is TGTGCCAGCAGCTTGGGAAGGGGCTCAGGAGGGACCCAGTACTTC. Protein: CASSLGRGSGGTQYF.